This TCR beta chain was captured in a study of blood T cells in healthy people across ages (dated by TCRdb to about 2015). Notes on the research overall: In model experiments, roughly one uniquely barcoded TCR beta cDNA molecule per two T cells was captured by template switching. Age-related changes in TCR beta repertoire diversity were measured in the study by deep sequencing normalized with unique cDNA molecular identifiers. For two donors (one aged 18 to 29 and one aged 80 or older), the study analyzed two additional independent replicas of 1 million unique cDNA reads from the same blood draw. Donors were grouped into four age groups: young (average roughly 16 years), middle-aged (around 39), aged (around 60) and long-lived (about 90).

Results and caveats for the whole study, not just this receptor: Observed TCR beta diversity correlated strongly with the percentage of naive T cells measured by flow cytometry. Donor CMV infection status was unknown, potentially confounding age-related changes in expanded clonotypes. Estimates of total diversity based on one million sequenced T cells were considered lower bounds and underestimates. Compared with the aged group, the long-lived group had more naive CD4+ T cells, fewer expanded clones and increased TCR diversity, a pattern suggesting age selection. Observed TCR beta diversity per million T cells fell roughly linearly with age, and a significant reduction was already apparent by age around 44. Conclusive comparison of naive and antigen-experienced compartments was prevented by the profiling of bulk unsorted PBMCs.

The approximately 39 donors, aged about 6 to 95 years, were systemically healthy Caucasian individuals from Russia. Ten milliliters of peripheral blood were drawn from each donor into EDTA-treated Vacutainer tubes. Ficoll-Paque density-gradient centrifugation was used to isolate PBMCs, with at least 7 million obtained per sample. Trizol reagent was used to extract total RNA from PBMCs, with at least 5 micrograms per sample. For every donor, flow cytometry on a PBMC aliquot measured the percentage of naive CD45RAhigh/CD27high T cells. This clonotype was counted many times. The specificity of this receptor is unknown. One end of the junction fails to match germline, which may point to a read error. From the cysteine through the phenylalanine, the CDR3 covers 17 amino acids. Only the CDR3 portion is preserved as DNA: 51 bases, with reading frame beginning at the first base. As encoded in the germline V gene (reference sequence), CDR1 is LNHNV while CDR2 is YYDKDF.

Receptor amplification or capture employed 5' RACE. TCRdb names Illumina HiSeq 2500 as the instrument used. A second PCR of roughly 7 to 12 cycles was performed with a sample-barcoded 5' primer and a J-beta primer mix. A unique molecular identifier was introduced onto each TCR beta cDNA molecule by a template-switch 5' adaptor carrying 12 random nucleotides. Each sample yielded at least 2.5 million CDR3-containing paired-end reads. First-strand cDNA was synthesized from all RNA with the Mint cDNA synthesis kit, primed by a TRBC-specific oligonucleotide. All cDNA was treated with uracil-DNA glycosylase and then went through a first 18-cycle PCR with the universal primers M1SS and BC2_uni_R. As for the authors' bioinformatics: For normalization, 1 million high-quality reads, each with a distinct molecular identifier, were randomly selected from each sample. Instead of being binned into consensus sequences, reads that shared molecular identifiers were thrown out. MiTCR, run with a Q25 quality threshold and the strictest error-elimination algorithm, handled CDR3 identification, clonotype clustering and error correction. A nonparametric unseen species model using Euler transformation provided a lower-bound estimate of total TCR beta diversity. TCRdb cleaned the public reads at Q25 with fastp, built clones with MiXCR and kept in-frame beta chains. Each entry merges the rows of one CDR3 protein and shows their most common DNA and genes. The V and J calls here are based on TCRdb, not the publication. The sample data list about 930,000 distinct CDR3 sequences, and about 29% of these were observed just once. The ten largest account for about 9.4% of the sample.

This same sample was also taken into another study, of T cells of mothers and their children. As that second study puts it: Nine systemically healthy Caucasian individuals, comprising three mothers and their six children, were included as donors. cDNA synthesis consumed the entire amount of extracted RNA, loaded at roughly 1.5 ug RNA in each 15 ul reaction. In the second PCR, the M1S primer introduced both the sample barcodes and 2-4 random nucleotides. Over 8.5 million TCR beta CDR3 reads came from each mother, compared with a few million reads from each child. In both related and unrelated pairs, thymic selection shapes the output of TCR recombination in a similar way, with inherited differences having only a minor effect. Related mother-child pairs always showed normalized repertoire overlap that was slightly higher than in unrelated mother-child pairs, though the difference was never significant. No persistent microchimeric T cell clones were found, with a detection sensitivity of 75 to 100 clones per million clonotypes. Deep NGS was used in the study to compare the TCR beta repertoires of mothers and children and to look for features that separate related mother-child pairs from unrelated individuals. On average, the children were approximately 11 +/- 4 years old, while the mothers were approximately 40 +/- 4 years old. After adapters were ligated using NEBNext reagents, the libraries underwent 100+100 nt paired-end sequencing on an Illumina HiSeq 2000. To prevent cross-contamination, the mother and child libraries were prepared one month apart and sequenced in separate runs. For each donor, between roughly 500,000 and 2,100,000 distinct TCR beta clonotypes were identified. Naive TCR beta clonotypes were estimated from low-frequency clonotypes matched to each donor's FACS-determined naive share, without sorting.

This chain joins TRBV15 to TRBJ2-7, with 11 central nucleotides matching TRBD1. This clonotype originated in a woman in her thirties or forties in good health. Sequencing was carried out using blood. The CDR3 corresponds to CAASRPNQGQGDYEQYF. The nucleotide sequence is given as TGTGCCGCCAGCAGACCCAACCAGGGACAGGGGGACTACGAGCAGTACTTC.